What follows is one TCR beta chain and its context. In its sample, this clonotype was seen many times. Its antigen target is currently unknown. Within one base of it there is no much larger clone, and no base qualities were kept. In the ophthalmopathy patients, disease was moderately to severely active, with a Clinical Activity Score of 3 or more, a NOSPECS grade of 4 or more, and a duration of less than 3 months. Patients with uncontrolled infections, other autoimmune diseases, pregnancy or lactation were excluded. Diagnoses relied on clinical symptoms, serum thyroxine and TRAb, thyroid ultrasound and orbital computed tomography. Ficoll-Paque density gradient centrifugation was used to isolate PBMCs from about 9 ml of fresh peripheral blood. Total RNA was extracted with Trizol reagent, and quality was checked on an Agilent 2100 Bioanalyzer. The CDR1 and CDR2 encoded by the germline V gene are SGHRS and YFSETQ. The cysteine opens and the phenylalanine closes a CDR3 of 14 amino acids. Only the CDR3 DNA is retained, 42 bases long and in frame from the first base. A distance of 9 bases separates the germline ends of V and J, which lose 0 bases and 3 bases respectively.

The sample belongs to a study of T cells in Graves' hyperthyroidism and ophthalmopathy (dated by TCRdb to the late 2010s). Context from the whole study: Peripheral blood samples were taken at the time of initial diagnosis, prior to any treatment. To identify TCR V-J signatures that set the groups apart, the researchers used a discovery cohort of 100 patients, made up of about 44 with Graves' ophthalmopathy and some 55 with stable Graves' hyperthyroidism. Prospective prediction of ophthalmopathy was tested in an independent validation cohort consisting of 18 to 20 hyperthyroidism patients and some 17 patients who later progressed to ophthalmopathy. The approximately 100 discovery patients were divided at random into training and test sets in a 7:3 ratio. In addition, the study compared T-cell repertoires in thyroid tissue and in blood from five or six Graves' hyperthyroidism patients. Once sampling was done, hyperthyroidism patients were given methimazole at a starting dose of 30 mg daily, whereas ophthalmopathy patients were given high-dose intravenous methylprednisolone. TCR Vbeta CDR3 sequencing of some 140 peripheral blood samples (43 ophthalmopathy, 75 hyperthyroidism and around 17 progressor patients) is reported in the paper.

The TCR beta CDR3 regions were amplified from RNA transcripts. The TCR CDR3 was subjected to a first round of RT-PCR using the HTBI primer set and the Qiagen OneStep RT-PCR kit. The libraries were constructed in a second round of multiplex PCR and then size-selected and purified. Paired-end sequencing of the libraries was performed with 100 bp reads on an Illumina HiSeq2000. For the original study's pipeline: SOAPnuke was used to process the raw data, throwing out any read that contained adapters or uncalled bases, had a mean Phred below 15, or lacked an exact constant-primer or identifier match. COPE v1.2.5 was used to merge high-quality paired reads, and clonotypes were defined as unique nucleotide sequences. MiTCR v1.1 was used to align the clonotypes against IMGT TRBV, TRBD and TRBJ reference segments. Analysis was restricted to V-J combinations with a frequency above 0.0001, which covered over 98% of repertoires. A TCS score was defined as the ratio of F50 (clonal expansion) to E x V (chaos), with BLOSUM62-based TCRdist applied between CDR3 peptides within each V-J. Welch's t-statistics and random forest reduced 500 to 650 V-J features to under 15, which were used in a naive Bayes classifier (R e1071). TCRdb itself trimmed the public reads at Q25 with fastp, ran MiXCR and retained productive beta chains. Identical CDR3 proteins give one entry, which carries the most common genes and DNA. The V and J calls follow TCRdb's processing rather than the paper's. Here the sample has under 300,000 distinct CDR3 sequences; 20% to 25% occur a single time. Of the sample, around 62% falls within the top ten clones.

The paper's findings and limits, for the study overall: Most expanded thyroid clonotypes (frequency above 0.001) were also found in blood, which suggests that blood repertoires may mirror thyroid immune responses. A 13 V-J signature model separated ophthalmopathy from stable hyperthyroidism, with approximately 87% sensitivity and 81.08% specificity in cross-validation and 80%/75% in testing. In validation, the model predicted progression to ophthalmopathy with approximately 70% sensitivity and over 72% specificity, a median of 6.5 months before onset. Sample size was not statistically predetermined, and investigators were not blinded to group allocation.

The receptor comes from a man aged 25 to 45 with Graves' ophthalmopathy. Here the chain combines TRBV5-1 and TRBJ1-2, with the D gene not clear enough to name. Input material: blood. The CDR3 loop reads CASSLVTTDYGYTF. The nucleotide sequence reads TGCGCCAGCAGCTTGGTTACAACGGACTATGGCTACACCTTC.